The clone carrying this TCR beta chain was seen only a few times. What it binds is not known. Germline V lookup: CDR1 LNHDA, CDR2 SQIVND (reference sequence). V was pared by 0 bases and J by 0 bases, with 8 bases between. The CDR3 is made up of 15 amino acids. Isolated RNA was reverse transcribed in full, so expressed TCRB transcripts were sequenced. Repertoires were generated with immunoSEQ multiplex PCR, while TCRdb's copy carries only in-frame clones and drops some. The sample holds about 900,000 clones, 17% seen once. The sample belongs to a study of beta chain features in type 1 diabetes. Regarding the study as a whole: The naive, central memory and Treg TCRB repertoires showed an apparent similarity that was greater among patients than among healthy donors.

This sequence originates from a woman in her late teens or twenties in good health. V usage is TRBV19 and J usage is TRBJ1-1; D call uncertain. Sequenced: naive CD4+ T cells from blood. The CDR3: CASSIERKMNTEAFF. Here the CDR3 DNA reads TGTGCCAGTAGTATAGAGCGGAAAATGAACACTGAAGCTTTCTTT.